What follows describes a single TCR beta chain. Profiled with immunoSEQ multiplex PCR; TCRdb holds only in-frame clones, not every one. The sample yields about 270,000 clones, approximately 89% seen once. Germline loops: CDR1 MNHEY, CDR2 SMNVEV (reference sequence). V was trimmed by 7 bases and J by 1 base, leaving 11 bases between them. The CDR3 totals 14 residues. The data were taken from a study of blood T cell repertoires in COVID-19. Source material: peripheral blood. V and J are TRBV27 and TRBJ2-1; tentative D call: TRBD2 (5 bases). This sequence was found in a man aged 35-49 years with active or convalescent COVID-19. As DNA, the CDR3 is TGTGCCAGCACGATCCCGGGGTCCTACAATGAGCAGTTCTTC. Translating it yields CASTIPGSYNEQFF.